The 32 T cell receptor beta chains below come from one sample, sequenced in a study of human T cells and chemical hapten exposure. Time point in this sample: patch test 2, 6 weeks after DPC sensitization. This sample's treatment: therapeutic diphenylcyclopropenone sensitization with weekly scalp DPC. TCRdb independently ran MiXCR on the RACE reads; one entry per CDR3 protein. This repertoire shows approximately 89,000 distinct CDR3 sequences, around 7% found once; its top ten account for 1.3%. The material sequenced was whole blood, taken in connection with sensitization to the hapten diphenylcyclopropenone (DPC). The receptor set was obtained from a woman younger than 45 with alopecia areata. Some clones in this sample may be carry-over from other donors' samples.

A few counts support this clonotype. V usage is TRBV5-4 and J usage is TRBJ2-7, with D maybe TRBD2 (6 bases). Germline V lookup: CDR1 SGHNT, CDR2 YYREEE (reference sequence). The CDR3 runs to 15 residues. Trimming took off 4 bases at V and 7 bases at J, with 21 bases between the two ends. The CDR3 nucleotides read TGTGCCAGCAGCGACGCTTTACTGGGGGGTCCTGAGCAGTACTTC. It codes for CASSDALLGGPEQYF.

This clonotype was seen more than once but under ten times. V is TRBV30 and J is TRBJ2-3; D gene unclear. Germline CDR1 reads GTSNPN; CDR2 reads SVGIG (reference sequence). V lost 1 base and J lost 4, with 3 bases in between. The CDR3 runs to 11 residues. The CDR3 DNA sequence: TGTGCCTGGAGTGATCCAGATACGCAGTATTTT. It specifies CAWSDPDTQYF.

The chain combines TRBV4-2 with TRBJ1-4; D gene uncertain. Germline V gene sequence: CDR1 LGHNA, CDR2 YNFKEQ. V dropped 4 bases and J dropped 5 bases, with 20 bases sitting between them. The CDR3 covers 17 residues. CDR3 in amino acids: CASSPENRARRNEKLFF. In nucleotides, the CDR3 is TGTGCCAGCAGCCCGGAAAATCGGGCCAGAAGAAATGAAAAACTGTTTTTT.

The chain has TRBV5-1 and TRBJ1-2; D uncertain. The V end lost 6 bases, the J end lost 0 bases, and 12 bases lay between the germline ends. The CDR3 runs 14 residues. Germline lookup yields CDR1 SGHRS and CDR2 YFSETQ. The CDR3 region has the DNA TGCGCCAGCAAGAGGCAGCCGACTAACTATGGCTACACCTTC. It specifies CASKRQPTNYGYTF. The full variable domain, with the rest looked up from reference TRBV5-1 and TRBJ1-2, is KAGVTQTPRYLIKTRGQQVTLSCSPISGHRSVSWYQQTPGQGLQFLFEYFSETQRNKGNFPGRFSGRQFSNSRSEMNVSTLELGDSALYLCASKRQPTNYGYTFGSGTRLTVV.

This chain links TRBV10-1 with TRBJ1-1; TRBD1 might be the D (5 bases). Germline lookup yields CDR1 WNHNN and CDR2 SYGVQD (reference sequence). V shed 1 base and J shed 7 bases, with 10 bases lying between them. CDR3 length: 13 amino acids. CDR3 nucleotides: TGCGCCAGCAGTGAGTTGGGGCAGAATGAAGCTTTCTTT. Its translation: CASSELGQNEAFF.

This clonotype has at least ten counts. This sequence joins TRBV7-9 and TRBJ1-1, with a weak D call TRBD1 (5 bases). Per the germline V gene, CDR1 is SEHNR and CDR2 is FQNEAQ (reference sequence). The CDR3 length is 12 residues. V was pared by 5 bases and J by 10 bases, with 14 bases between. The CDR3 sequence is CASSLLRAGAFF. CDR3 nucleotides: TGTGCCAGCAGCCTCCTCAGGGCAGGAGCTTTCTTT.

The V call is TRBV15, the J call TRBJ2-3; 9 bases map to TRBD2. The junction had 4 bases not matched to a gene; V was cut back by 0 bases and J by 3 bases. The CDR3 spans 16 residues. Germline V CDR1 and CDR2: LNHNV, YYDKDF (reference sequence). CDR3 amino acids: CATSRDSSGATDTQYF. Written as DNA, the CDR3 is TGTGCCACCAGCAGAGATTCTAGCGGGGCAACAGATACGCAGTATTTT. The complete variable domain, with remaining parts taken from reference TRBV15 and TRBJ2-3, reads DAMVIQNPRYQVTQFGKPVTLSCSQTLNHNVMYWYQQKSSQAPKLLFHYYDKDFNNEADTPDNFQSRRPNTSFCFLDIRSPGLGDTAMYLCATSRDSSGATDTQYFGPGTRLTVL.

CDR3 sequence: CSAEPLAKNIQYF. The CDR3, as DNA: TGCAGTGCCGAGCCCCTAGCCAAAAACATTCAGTACTTC. V gene TRBV20-1 combines with J gene TRBJ2-4; D unresolved. V was cut by 6 bases and J by 0 bases, with 9 bases left in between. Germline V gene lookup returns CDR1 DFQATT and CDR2 SNEGSKA (reference sequence). This CDR3 has 13 amino acids.

V usage is TRBV24-1 and J usage is TRBJ2-3; D uncertain. Trimming took 3 bases from V and 2 from J, leaving 8 bases between them. The germline CDR1 and CDR2 sequences are KGHDR and SFDVKD. The CDR3 consists of 14 residues. As DNA, the CDR3 is TGTGCCACCAGTGATAGACGGAACACAGATACGCAGTATTTT. This translates into CATSDRRNTDTQYF.

Ten or more counts support this clonotype. The CDR3 protein is CASRDFMQGDEKLFF. CDR3 DNA sequence: TGTGCCAGCAGAGATTTTATGCAGGGAGATGAAAAACTGTTTTTT. The chain recombines TRBV6-2 or TRBV6-3 with TRBJ1-4; tentatively, D is TRBD1 (5 bases). The V end lost 6 bases, the J end lost 6 bases, and 17 bases lay between the germline ends. Germline-derived CDR1 and CDR2 are MNHEY and SVGEGT. This CDR3 contains 15 residues.

A few counts support this clonotype. J is TRBJ2-5 and V is TRBV18; 11 positions agree with TRBD1. Germline V gene lookup returns CDR1 KGHSH and CDR2 LQKENI. The CDR3 is 13 amino acids. V lost 3 bases, J lost 10 bases, and 4 bases stayed unmatched. CDR3 in amino acids: CASSPGTGGSQYF. CDR3 coding DNA: TGTGCCAGCTCACCCGGGACAGGGGGGAGCCAGTACTTC.

This clonotype was detected ten times or more. V gene TRBV18 combines with J gene TRBJ2-4; tentatively, D is TRBD1 (6 bases). The CDR3 sequence is 17 residues long. Germline values: CDR1 KGHSH, CDR2 LQKENI. V gave up 0 bases and J gave up 3 bases, with 15 bases separating them. CDR3 nucleotides: TGTGCCAGCTCACCACCCTCACGTCAGGGGAGCAAAAACATTCAGTACTTC. Its protein product is CASSPPSRQGSKNIQYF. Combining the CDR3 with reference TRBV18 and TRBJ2-4 gives the whole variable domain NAGVMQNPRHLVRRRGQEARLRCSPMKGHSHVYWYRQLPEEGLKFMVYLQKENIIDESGMPKERFSAEFPKEGPSILRIQQVVRGDSAAYFCASSPPSRQGSKNIQYFGAGTRLSVL.

The chain joins TRBV30 to TRBJ2-6; D call uncertain. Trimming stripped 4 bases from V and 3 bases from J, with 16 bases between. Per the germline V gene, CDR1 is GTSNPN and CDR2 is SVGIG (reference sequence). The CDR3 length is 16 residues. In DNA form, the CDR3 reads TGTGCCTGGACGGACGCTTCAAGGGTTGGGGCCAACGTCCTGACTTTC. It specifies CAWTDASRVGANVLTF.

This clonotype was seen repeatedly, ten times or more. This sequence joins TRBV4-2 and TRBJ2-1; 11 nucleotides agree with TRBD2. CDR3 length equals 17 residues. V trimming: 1 base; J trimming: 4 bases; junction bases outside the gene matches: 6. The germline gives CDR1 LGHNA, CDR2 YNFKEQ. The CDR3 sequence: CASSQGTLAGGYNEQFF. The CDR3, as DNA: TGTGCCAGCAGCCAAGGAACTCTAGCGGGGGGTTACAATGAGCAGTTCTTC.

This clonotype showed up many times. The chain links TRBV29-1 to TRBJ1-1; no definite D call. V was pared by 7 bases and J by 8 bases, with 14 bases between. CDR3 length: 11 amino acids. Germline V CDR1 and CDR2: SQVTM, ANQGSEA. The CDR3 DNA is TGCAGCGCCAAACACCCCGACGAAGCTTTCTTT. Protein: CSAKHPDEAFF.

This clonotype was seen once. The chain links TRBV6-5 to TRBJ2-5, with D unclear. V gave up 5 bases and J gave up 5 bases, with 18 bases separating them. The CDR3 is 15 amino acids. Germline V CDR1 and CDR2: MNHEY, SVGAGI. In DNA, the CDR3 is TGTGCCAGCAGTGAACACCAAGGTCGGTCGGAGACCCAGTACTTC. Protein sequence: CASSEHQGRSETQYF.

This clonotype occurred many times. The chain joins TRBV5-6 to TRBJ2-1; D is unclear. This CDR3 has 11 amino acids. Germline-derived CDR1 and CDR2 are SGHDT and YYEEEE. V lost 4 bases and J lost 7, with 6 bases in between. This chain's CDR3 is CASSGLNEQFF. For the CDR3, the DNA is TGTGCCAGCAGCGGTCTGAATGAGCAGTTCTTC.

This chain uses TRBV2 with TRBJ2-5; D is ambiguous. The germline V gene encodes CDR1 SNHLY and CDR2 FYNNEI. Trimming took 3 bases from V and 3 from J, leaving 11 bases between them. This CDR3 is 14 amino acids long. The CDR3 DNA reads TGTGCCAGCAGTGATTCCCAGGCTGAAGAGACCCAGTACTTC. Protein product: CASSDSQAEETQYF.

The sample holds a few counts of this clonotype. The chain combines TRBV7-3 with TRBJ1-4, with TRBD1 identical over 8 bases. Trimming at V came to 1 base and at J to 8 bases, leaving 9 bases not matched to a gene. The CDR3 is 16 residues long. Germline-derived CDR1 and CDR2 are SGHTA and FQGTGA. CDR3 amino acids: CASSLIGTGRNEKLFF. The CDR3 DNA reads as TGTGCCAGCAGCTTAATAGGGACAGGAAGAAACGAAAAACTGTTTTTT.

The J gene is TRBJ1-1, the V gene TRBV11-2; weak D call: TRBD1 (5 bases). V lost 1 base to trimming and J lost 6 bases, with 15 bases between them. Germline assignment: CDR1 SGHAT and CDR2 FQNNGV. This CDR3 is 15 amino acids long. CDR3 protein: CASSLGAGWASEAFF. CDR3 sequence (DNA): TGTGCCAGCAGCTTAGGTGCAGGGTGGGCATCTGAAGCTTTCTTT.

This clonotype was observed a few times. The J gene is TRBJ1-1, the V gene TRBV13; D call uncertain. Deletions cut 0 bases from V and 8 bases from J, with 10 bases between. The CDR3 consists of 13 residues. Germline loops: CDR1 PRHDT, CDR2 FYEKMQ (reference sequence). The CDR3 DNA sequence: TGTGCCAGCAGCTTAGGTATGAGGCCCGAAGCTTTCTTT. As protein: CASSLGMRPEAFF.

The chain joins TRBV29-1 to TRBJ2-1; the D call may be TRBD1 or TRBD2 (5 bases each). CDR3 length: 14 residues. The V and J ends lost 6 bases and 10 bases respectively, with 22 bases between them. Germline-derived CDR1 and CDR2 are SQVTM and ANQGSEA. The CDR3 sequence: CSVRRGQGVGEQFF. The CDR3 region has the DNA TGCAGCGTCCGACGCGGGCAGGGAGTCGGAGAGCAGTTCTTC.

This clonotype has only a few counts. The CDR3 DNA is TGTGCCAGCAGGGACAGGGCGTTGAACACTGAAGCTTTCTTT. Translating it yields CASRDRALNTEAFF. The V gene is TRBV12-3 or TRBV12-4, the J gene TRBJ1-1, with 8 bases fitting TRBD1. Trimming took 6 bases from V and 0 from J; bases not matched to a gene: 3. This CDR3 spans 14 amino acids.

Many counts were recorded for this clonotype. V gene TRBV20-1 combines with J gene TRBJ1-2, with D hard to call. The CDR3 has 11 amino acids. The ends were cut back, 1 base at V and 7 bases at J, with 7 bases in the middle. Germline values: CDR1 DFQATT, CDR2 SNEGSKA (reference sequence). The CDR3 reads CSARGVSGYTF. Here the CDR3 DNA reads TGCAGTGCTAGAGGGGTCTCTGGCTACACCTTC.

This clonotype came up a few times. The rearrangement uses TRBV7-2 and TRBJ1-2; unclear D gene. This CDR3 spans 13 amino acids. Germline V gene sequence: CDR1 SGHTA, CDR2 FQGNSA. V dropped 3 bases and J dropped 2 bases, with 7 bases sitting between them. CDR3 coding DNA: TGTGCCAGCAGCTTTGCCACAAACTATGGCTACACCTTC. Amino acids: CASSFATNYGYTF.

This clonotype was detected ten times or more. The genes are TRBV12-3 or TRBV12-4 and TRBJ2-7; D is possibly TRBD1 or TRBD2 (5 bases each). Trimming cost V 11 bases and J 2 bases, with 16 bases left between them. The CDR3 covers 13 residues. The chain's CDR3 is CASTGTGTYEQYF. In DNA form, the CDR3 reads TGTGCCTCTACCGGGACGGGGACCTACGAGCAGTACTTC.

The rearrangement links TRBV29-1 to TRBJ2-3; D possibly matches TRBD1 or TRBD2 (5 bases each). The CDR3 has 16 amino acids. Between the trimmed V and J ends, which lost 4 bases and 0 bases, there was a span of 17 bases. Germline CDR1 is SQVTM and CDR2 is ANQGSEA. The CDR3: CSVGSSWDASTDTQYF. In DNA, the CDR3 is TGCAGCGTTGGTTCTAGTTGGGACGCAAGCACAGATACGCAGTATTTT.

The table lists this clonotype with many counts. The rearrangement uses TRBV5-1 and TRBJ1-2; perhaps TRBD1 as D (6 bases). Germline V gene lookup returns CDR1 SGHRS and CDR2 YFSETQ. This CDR3 has 13 amino acids. V lost 10 bases and J 4 bases, leaving 17 bases between the germline ends. CDR3 coding DNA: TGCGCCTCAACCGGGGGCGGCAGCTATGGCTACACCTTC. Its translation is CASTGGGSYGYTF.

This clonotype showed up just a few times. The gene calls are TRBV5-8 and TRBJ1-1, with 8 positions matching TRBD1. The CDR3 contains 17 residues. Germline CDR1 SGHTS, CDR2 YDEGEE. The ends lost 2 bases at V and 1 base at J; junction bases unmatched: 10. The CDR3 DNA sequence: TGTGCCAGCAGCTTACAGGGGGACATCATGACGAACACTGAAGCTTTCTTT. Translated, it gives CASSLQGDIMTNTEAFF.

This clonotype was picked up many times. The CDR3 DNA follows: TGCAGCGTTGAAGATCTCCCAGGGACCTCGAACACTGAAGCTTTCTTT. It codes for CSVEDLPGTSNTEAFF. The gene calls are TRBV29-1 and TRBJ1-1, with a possible D match to TRBD1 (5 bases). CDR1 is SQVTM, CDR2 ANQGSEA, per germline. The CDR3 is made up of 16 amino acids. V was cut by 0 bases and J by 1 base, with 15 bases left in between. Complete variable domain (other parts from reference TRBV29-1 and TRBJ1-1): SAVISQKPSRDICQRGTSLTIQCQVDSQVTMMFWYRQQPGQSLTLIATANQGSEATYESGFVIDKFPISRPNLTFSTLTVSNMSPEDSSIYLCSVEDLPGTSNTEAFFGQGTRLTVV.

This clonotype has ten or more counts. The CDR3 DNA sequence: TGTGCCAGCTCACCGCGGGATAGAGCCACTGAAGCTTTCTTT. Its protein product is CASSPRDRATEAFF. V gene TRBV18 combines with J gene TRBJ1-1; D uncertain. Germline V gives CDR1 KGHSH, CDR2 LQKENI. V gave up 3 bases and J gave up 4 bases, with 12 bases separating them. This CDR3 comprises 14 residues.

The V and J genes are TRBV7-9 and TRBJ1-1; the D is unclear. The CDR3 runs 13 residues. CDR1 is SEHNR, CDR2 FQNEAQ, per germline (reference sequence). Trimming took 3 bases from V and 0 from J, leaving 5 bases between them. This CDR3 is CASSFQLNTEAFF. CDR3 in DNA: TGTGCCAGCAGCTTCCAGTTGAACACTGAAGCTTTCTTT.